The rows below give T cell receptor beta chains drawn from one sample of a study of Graves' ophthalmopathy and Graves' hyperthyroidism. TCRdb passed the multiplex PCR reads through MiXCR, listing each CDR3 protein once. The sample records around 1.1 million distinct CDR3 sequences, about two fifths being singletons. Sequenced sample: peripheral blood or thyroid tissue (not recorded which). Every receptor here comes from an adult man with Graves' hyperthyroidism. Each CDR3 is given with its conserved first and last residue. D genes are given only for firm matches. Not all rows give a size; the values are once, few, many and, for expanded clones, a class.

>TRBV11-2|TRBJ2-7|NA|NA
CASNVSYGQYF
TGTGCCAGCAACGTATCCTACGGGCAGTACTTC
>TRBV9|TRBJ2-2|NA|few
CASSATSNGASYTGELFF
TGTGCCAGCAGCGCCACCTCTAACGGGGCCTCTTACACCGGGGAGCTGTTTTTT
>TRBV30|TRBJ1-2|NA|NA
CALAFRGTDGYTF
TGTGCCTTGGCGTTCAGGGGAACGGATGGCTACACCTTC
>TRBV10-3|TRBJ2-7|TRBD1|once
CAISARGQGTYEQYF
TGTGCCATCAGTGCTAGAGGACAGGGAACCTACGAGCAGTACTTC
>TRBV7-2|TRBJ1-5|NA|NA
CASSLDGERQETQHF
TGTGCCAGCAGCTTGGACGGCGAGCGTCAAGAGACCCAGCATTTT
>TRBV9|TRBJ2-7|TRBD1|many
CASSVGTGRYEQYF
TGTGCCAGCAGCGTAGGGACAGGGCGGTACGAGCAGTACTTC
>TRBV6-5|TRBJ2-7|NA|many
CASRRTETYEQYF
TGTGCCAGCAGGAGAACCGAGACCTACGAGCAGTACTTC
>TRBV30|TRBJ1-1|TRBD1|NA
CAWGQGGTEAFF
TGTGCCTGGGGACAGGGTGGGACTGAAGCTTTCTTT
>TRBV29-1|TRBJ2-3|TRBD2|NA
CSVVAGGPGDTQYF
TGCAGCGTTGTAGCGGGAGGGCCTGGAGATACGCAGTATTTT
>TRBV25-1|TRBJ1-3|NA|few
CASSDAGGNTIYF
TGTGCCAGCAGTGATGCAGGGGGAAACACCATATATTTT
>TRBV10-3|TRBJ1-6|TRBD1|NA
CATSGQVSYNSPLHF
TGTGCCACCTCGGGACAGGTTTCCTATAATTCACCCCTCCACTTT
>TRBV24-1|TRBJ2-1|TRBD2|NA
CATSERLAGGPNHEQFF
TGTGCCACCAGTGAACGACTAGCGGGAGGGCCGAACCATGAGCAGTTCTTC
>TRBV7-6|TRBJ1-1|NA|NA
CASSLLPGRNTEAFF
TGTGCCAGCAGCTTGTTGCCGGGACGCAACACTGAAGCTTTCTTT
>TRBV12-3/TRBV12-4|TRBJ2-7|TRBD2|NA
CASRIAGGTYEQYF
TGTGCCAGCAGGATAGCGGGAGGGACCTACGAGCAGTACTTC
>TRBV29-1|TRBJ2-7|NA|NA
CSVPRRGDYEQYF
TGCAGCGTACCGCGGAGGGGGGATTACGAGCAGTACTTC
>TRBV5-4|TRBJ1-1|NA|few
CASSLAPLNTGAFF
TGTGCCAGCAGCTTGGCGCCCCTGAACACTGGAGCTTTCTTT
>TRBV12-3/TRBV12-4|TRBJ2-7|NA|few
CASTPRGDWNYEQYF
TGTGCCAGCACCCCAAGGGGGGACTGGAACTACGAGCAGTACTTC
>TRBV12-3/TRBV12-4|TRBJ2-7|NA|many
CASSSPPGTQYEQYF
TGTGCCAGCAGTTCACCCCCGGGTACTCAATACGAGCAGTACTTC